This T cell receptor (beta chain) comes out of a study of T cell repertoires in cytomegalovirus infection. The overall study: Indications came from public TCR beta signatures; they pointed to CMV infection and to a matching HLA type. Findings and caveats of the study: Identification of carriers of CMV plus the relevant HLA was performed using cumulative public TCR beta family frequency. The ex vivo response was dominated by HLA-C-restricted CMV-specific TCR beta clonotypes.

As to this clonotype: Its antigen remains unidentified.

The germline gives CDR1 MNHNY, CDR2 SVGAGI (reference sequence). CDR3 length: 18 residues. J was trimmed by 0 bases and V by 2 bases; bases with no gene match: 7. A single record per CDR3 protein comes from TCRdb applying MiXCR to the reads. Of roughly 640,000 distinct CDR3 sequences listed, 24% were seen once; the top ten hold 7% to 9%. The receptor comes from a human donor in good health (CMV status not recorded). Some clones in this sample may be carry-over from other donors' samples. The chain joins TRBV6-6 to TRBJ2-4; TRBD2 agrees at 10 bases. Sequencing used CD8+ T cells from PBMCs. The DNA for the CDR3 is TGTGCCAGCAGTTACGTGGCTAGCGGGGGTCTAGCCAAAAACATTCAGTACTTC. Translating it yields CASSYVASGGLAKNIQYF.